The entry below describes one T cell receptor (beta chain). This clonotype has only one observation. The antigen it binds to is not known. No base qualities exist here, and no much larger clone lies one base off it. Single-read evidence is weak. This specimen comes from a study of T cells in Graves' hyperthyroidism and ophthalmopathy (dated by TCRdb to the late 2010s). About the study as a whole: Peripheral blood was sampled at the time of initial diagnosis, prior to any treatment. TCR V-J signatures able to tell the groups apart were searched for in a discovery cohort of 100 patients, of whom 43 had Graves' ophthalmopathy and roughly 57 had stable Graves' hyperthyroidism. Prospective prediction of ophthalmopathy was tested in an independent validation cohort of fewer than 20 hyperthyroidism patients and 15 to 17 patients who later progressed to ophthalmopathy. For training and testing, the approximately 92 patients in the discovery cohort were randomly divided in a 7:3 ratio. The study also compared thyroid tissue and blood T-cell repertoires from more than 5 Graves' hyperthyroidism patients. Following sampling, methimazole starting at 30 mg daily was given to hyperthyroidism patients, and high-dose intravenous methylprednisolone was given to ophthalmopathy patients. TCR Vbeta CDR3 sequencing of 120 to 150 peripheral blood samples (43 ophthalmopathy, over 70 hyperthyroidism and 17 progressor patients) is reported in the paper.

Graves' hyperthyroidism was defined as stable when no progression to ophthalmopathy occurred over 18 months of follow-up. The hyperthyroidism patients were between 18 and 65 years old and newly diagnosed, with a disease duration of less than 2 months. Any patient with an uncontrolled infection, another autoimmune disease, pregnancy or lactation was excluded. Diagnoses relied on clinical symptoms, serum thyroxine and TRAb, thyroid ultrasound and orbital computed tomography. Ficoll-Paque density gradient centrifugation was used to isolate PBMCs from 10 ml of fresh peripheral blood. Total RNA was extracted with Trizol reagent, and quality was checked on an Agilent 2100 Bioanalyzer. The TCR beta CDR3 regions were amplified from the RNA transcripts. The first round of RT-PCR for the TCR CDR3 was performed with the HTBI primer set and the Qiagen OneStep RT-PCR kit. A second multiplex PCR round built the libraries, followed by size selection and purification. Paired-end sequencing of the libraries was performed with 100 bp reads on an Illumina HiSeq2000. The original methods were these. Raw data were processed with SOAPnuke, discarding reads with adapters, uncalled bases, mean Phred below 15, or no exact constant-primer or identifier match. High-quality paired reads were merged with COPE v1.2.5, and unique nucleotide sequences were defined as clonotypes. MiTCR v1.1 was used to align clonotypes to the IMGT TRBV, TRBD and TRBJ reference segments. Analysis was restricted to V-J combinations with a frequency above 0.0001, which covered roughly 99% of repertoires. A TCS score was defined as the ratio between F50 (clonal expansion) and ExV (chaos), using BLOSUM62-based TCRdist between CDR3 peptides within each V-J. Welch's t-statistics and random forest reduced roughly 500 V-J features to 13, which were used in a naive Bayes classifier (R e1071). TCRdb handled the public reads itself, with Q25 trimming in fastp and clone calling in MiXCR, and kept productive beta chains. For every CDR3 protein sequence, its rows merge into one entry that carries the most common genes and DNA. The V and J calls were not made by the authors but by TCRdb's processing. The sample yields approximately 330,000 distinct CDR3 sequences; about 20% were counted once. Around 50% of the sample rests with the top ten.

Points the paper makes about the study in general: In validation, the model predicted progression to ophthalmopathy a median of about 6 months before onset, with approximately 68% sensitivity and just under 75% specificity. A 13 V-J signature model separated ophthalmopathy from stable hyperthyroidism, with approximately 86% sensitivity and 81.08% specificity in cross-validation and 80%/75% in testing. Most expanded thyroid clonotypes (frequency above 0.001) were also found in blood, which suggests that blood repertoires may mirror thyroid immune responses. Sample size was not statistically predetermined, and investigators were not blinded to group allocation.

The CDR3, from cysteine to phenylalanine, totals 14 residues. The only DNA kept is the CDR3, 42 bases in frame from the first base. The V and J ends are trimmed by 2 bases and 10 bases, leaving 16 bases between them. CDR1 and CDR2, looked up from the germline V gene, are SGHDT and YYEEEE. This TCR derives from a woman between 50 and 59 years old with Graves' hyperthyroidism. The V gene is TRBV5-6 and the J gene is TRBJ2-1; a tentative D call is TRBD1 (6 bases match). The sequenced sample consisted of blood. The DNA sequence is as follows: TGTGCCAGCAGCTTATCATCAGGGGTGAGCGAGCAGTTCTTC. It is translated as CASSLSSGVSEQFF.